This is a list of T cell receptor beta chains from one sample in a study of T cells in Graves' hyperthyroidism and ophthalmopathy. TCRdb analysed the multiplex PCR reads with MiXCR anew, one entry per CDR3 protein. Of about 96,000 distinct CDR3 sequences detected, 51% appear once; the ten largest clones hold less than 30%. Sequencing input: blood. The source of these receptors is a woman aged 40 to 50 with Graves' hyperthyroidism. CDR3s include the opening cysteine and the closing phenylalanine or tryptophan. The order of the fields is clone size, V gene, J gene, D gene, CDR3 protein, CDR3 DNA. D genes are given only for firm matches. Clone size is shown for a subset of rows, as once, few, many or a class of expanded clone.

.	TRBV9	TRBJ1-2	TRBD1	CASRGEGGRGANYGYTF	TGTGCCAGCAGAGGTGAAGGGGGCAGGGGAGCTAACTATGGCTACACCTTC
.	TRBV12-3/TRBV12-4	TRBJ1-2	.	CASSSGTRGYTF	TGTGCCAGCAGTTCAGGGACCAGAGGCTACACCTTC
.	TRBV7-6	TRBJ2-7	.	CASSQGVAPTEQYF	TGCGCCAGCAGCCAAGGCGTGGCCCCAACCGAGCAGTACTTC
once	TRBV5-6	TRBJ1-1	TRBD1	CASSVGRPGQGFTEAFF	TGTGCCAGCAGCGTAGGAAGGCCGGGACAGGGGTTCACTGAAGCTTTCTTT
.	TRBV24-1	TRBJ2-4	.	CATSEDSKNIQYF	TGTGCCACCAGTGAGGACAGTAAAAACATTCAGTACTTC
.	TRBV9	TRBJ1-4	.	CASSVEDSEEKLFF	TGTGCCAGCAGCGTAGAGGACAGTGAGGAAAAACTGTTTTTT
many	TRBV19	TRBJ1-5	.	CASSTTGWNQPQHF	TGTGCCAGTAGTACCACAGGGTGGAATCAGCCCCAGCATTTT
.	TRBV12-3/TRBV12-4	TRBJ1-1	.	CASSLAWGPAEAFF	TGTGCCAGCAGTTTAGCGTGGGGGCCAGCTGAAGCTTTCTTT
many	TRBV2	TRBJ1-4	TRBD1	CASTLTGEYEKLFF	TGTGCCAGCACCCTAACAGGGGAATACGAAAAACTGTTTTTT
many	TRBV4-1	TRBJ2-2	TRBD2	CASSQWASGSGGELFF	TGCGCCAGCAGCCAATGGGCTAGCGGGAGCGGCGGGGAGCTGTTTTTT
.	TRBV12-3/TRBV12-4	TRBJ1-1	.	CANSSKNTEAFF	TGTGCCAACAGTTCTAAGAACACTGAAGCTTTCTTT
many	TRBV19	TRBJ2-2	.	CASERVTGELFF	TGTGCCAGTGAGAGGGTCACCGGGGAGCTGTTTTTT
many	TRBV19	TRBJ1-5	.	CASSRVGGASNQPQHF	TGTGCCAGTAGTAGAGTGGGGGGAGCAAGCAATCAGCCCCAGCATTTT
many	TRBV5-5	TRBJ2-7	.	CASSLRESYEQYF	TGTGCCAGCAGCTTGAGGGAAAGCTACGAGCAGTACTTC
many	TRBV5-1	TRBJ1-6	TRBD1	CASRQGLGSSPLHF	TGCGCCAGCAGACAGGGGTTGGGGAGTTCACCCCTCCACTTT
many	TRBV6-6	TRBJ1-5	.	CASSMGLLSNQPQHF	TGTGCCAGCAGCATGGGACTCCTGAGCAATCAGCCCCAGCATTTT
.	TRBV29-1	TRBJ1-2	.	CSVDRGGYGYTF	TGCAGCGTTGATAGGGGAGGCTATGGCTACACCTTC
many	TRBV6-6	TRBJ2-2	TRBD2	CASRGTSEDTGELFF	TGTGCCAGCAGAGGGACTAGTGAAGACACCGGGGAGCTGTTTTTT
.	TRBV7-9	TRBJ1-4	.	CASSPGSPWGNEKLFF	TGTGCCAGCAGTCCAGGGTCGCCCTGGGGTAATGAAAAACTGTTTTTT
.	TRBV7-2	TRBJ2-2	TRBD2	CASSPLAGGENTGELFF	TGTGCCAGCAGTCCACTAGCGGGAGGAGAGAACACCGGGGAGCTGTTTTTT
few	TRBV7-3	TRBJ1-1	.	CASSLSGMNTEAFF	TGTGCCAGCAGCCTGTCAGGGATGAACACTGAAGCTTTCTTT
many	TRBV7-9	TRBJ2-7	.	CASSPRRSYEQYF	TGTGCCAGCAGCCCCCGGCGGAGCTACGAGCAGTACTTC
few	TRBV7-8	TRBJ2-6	TRBD2	CASSGTSVLSGANVLTF	TGTGCCAGCTCGGGGACTAGCGTCCTCTCTGGGGCCAACGTCCTGACTTTC
.	TRBV6-5	TRBJ2-6	.	CASSSGPEAAGANVLTF	TGTGCCAGCAGTTCTGGGCCCGAGGCGGCCGGGGCCAACGTCCTGACTTTC
many	TRBV2	TRBJ2-7	TRBD2	CASSDPGLTYEQYF	TGTGCCAGCAGTGACCCGGGACTAACTTACGAGCAGTACTTC
.	TRBV10-3	TRBJ2-5	TRBD1	CAINRDRGTETQYF	TGTGCCATCAACCGGGACAGGGGGACTGAGACCCAGTACTTC
.	TRBV15	TRBJ2-7	.	CASSSPGTASYEQYF	TGTGCCAGCAGTTCCCCTGGAACTGCCTCCTACGAGCAGTACTTC
.	TRBV29-1	TRBJ1-2	.	CSAGGGALTSYGYTF	TGCAGCGCTGGTGGGGGCGCCTTAACTTCCTATGGCTACACCTTC
.	TRBV7-9	TRBJ2-7	TRBD2	CASSMTAGGRQYF	TGTGCCAGCAGCATGACAGCGGGAGGAAGGCAGTACTTC
.	TRBV20-1	TRBJ2-5	TRBD2	CSASRGSGSQGTQYF	TGCAGTGCTTCCCGGGGTAGCGGGAGCCAAGGGACCCAGTACTTC
.	TRBV7-8	TRBJ1-2	.	CASSLGTIGTGNTF	TGTGCCAGTAGCTTAGGTACCATTGGAACTGGAAACACCTTC
few	TRBV10-3	TRBJ1-5	TRBD1	CASRQGRQPQHF	TGTGCCAGTAGACAGGGCCGCCAGCCCCAGCATTTT
many	TRBV20-1	TRBJ1-1	TRBD1	CSAGGQGLGDTEAFF	TGCAGTGCTGGAGGACAGGGATTAGGGGACACTGAAGCTTTCTTT
.	TRBV13	TRBJ1-2	TRBD1	CASSWGRTGTYGYTF	TGCGCCAGCAGCTGGGGCAGGACAGGGACATATGGCTACACCTTC
many	TRBV3-1	TRBJ1-4	TRBD1	CASRAGGEEKLFF	TGTGCCAGCAGGGCAGGGGGCGAGGAAAAACTGTTTTTT
few	TRBV18	TRBJ2-5	.	CASSQDAGSQETQYF	TGTGCCAGCTCACAGGATGCAGGGTCACAAGAGACCCAGTACTTC
.	TRBV7-9	TRBJ2-5	.	CASSAQGGWDTGETQYF	TGTGCCAGCAGCGCTCAGGGGGGCTGGGACACCGGGGAGACCCAGTACTTC
.	TRBV20-1	TRBJ2-2	TRBD1	CSARGDRGRSNTGELFF	TGCAGTGCTAGAGGCGACAGGGGGCGCTCGAACACCGGGGAGCTGTTTTTT
.	TRBV7-2	TRBJ1-5	TRBD1	CASSRGTGGRGSNQPQHF	TGTGCCAGCAGCCGAGGGACAGGGGGCCGCGGGAGCAATCAGCCCCAGCATTTT
many	TRBV7-2	TRBJ2-7	.	CASSLGQEPYEQYF	TGTGCCAGCAGCTTAGGACAGGAACCTTACGAGCAGTACTTC
many	TRBV5-4	TRBJ2-7	.	CASSVRGPEVREQYF	TGTGCCAGCAGCGTGAGGGGTCCGGAGGTTCGGGAGCAGTACTTC